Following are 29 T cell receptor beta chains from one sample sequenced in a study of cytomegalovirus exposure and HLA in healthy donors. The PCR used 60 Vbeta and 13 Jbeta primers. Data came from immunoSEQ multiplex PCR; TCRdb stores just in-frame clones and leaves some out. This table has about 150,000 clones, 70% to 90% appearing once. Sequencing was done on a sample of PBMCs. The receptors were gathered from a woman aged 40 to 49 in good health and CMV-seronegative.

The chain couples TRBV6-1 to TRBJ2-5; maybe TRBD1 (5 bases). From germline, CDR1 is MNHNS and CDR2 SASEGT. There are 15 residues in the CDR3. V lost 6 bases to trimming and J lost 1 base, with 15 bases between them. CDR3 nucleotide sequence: TGTGCCAGCAGGGGGCCGAGGTTTGGCCAAGAGACCCAGTACTTC. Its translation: CASRGPRFGQETQYF.

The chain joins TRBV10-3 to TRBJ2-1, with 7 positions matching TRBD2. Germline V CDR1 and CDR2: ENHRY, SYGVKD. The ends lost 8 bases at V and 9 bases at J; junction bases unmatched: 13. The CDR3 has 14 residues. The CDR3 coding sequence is TGTGCCATCGAGGCGGGGGAGGGAGTCGGTGAGCAGTTCTTC. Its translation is CAIEAGEGVGEQFF.

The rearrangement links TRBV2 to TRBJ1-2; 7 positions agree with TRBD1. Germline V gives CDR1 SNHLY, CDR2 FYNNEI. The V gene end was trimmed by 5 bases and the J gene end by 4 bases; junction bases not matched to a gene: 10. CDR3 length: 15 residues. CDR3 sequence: CASSPGQRGGYGYTF. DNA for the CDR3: TGTGCCAGCAGTCCGGGACAGAGGGGAGGCTATGGCTACACCTTC.

CDR3 bases: TGTGCCACGGGACTAGCGTCCTACGAGCAGTACTTC. This translates into CATGLASYEQYF. The chain carries TRBV10-3 and TRBJ2-7; TRBD2 aligns across 10 bases. V lost 10 bases and J lost 1; bases outside the gene matches: 1. In germline, CDR1 is ENHRY, CDR2 SYGVKD. This CDR3 spans 12 amino acids.

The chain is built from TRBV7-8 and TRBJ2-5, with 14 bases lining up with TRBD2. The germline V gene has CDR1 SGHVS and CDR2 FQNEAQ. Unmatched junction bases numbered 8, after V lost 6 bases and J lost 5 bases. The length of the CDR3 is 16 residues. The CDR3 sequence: CASRAPGLAGEETQYF. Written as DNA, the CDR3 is TGTGCCAGCAGAGCACCGGGACTAGCGGGGGAGGAGACCCAGTACTTC.

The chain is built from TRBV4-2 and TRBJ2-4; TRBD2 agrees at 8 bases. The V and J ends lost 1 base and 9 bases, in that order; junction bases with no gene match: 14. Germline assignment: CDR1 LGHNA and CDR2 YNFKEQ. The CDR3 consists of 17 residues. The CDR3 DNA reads TGTGCCAGCAGCCAAGCCGAGGTGTGGGGCCGGGGGGGCATTCAGTACTTC. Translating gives CASSQAEVWGRGGIQYF.

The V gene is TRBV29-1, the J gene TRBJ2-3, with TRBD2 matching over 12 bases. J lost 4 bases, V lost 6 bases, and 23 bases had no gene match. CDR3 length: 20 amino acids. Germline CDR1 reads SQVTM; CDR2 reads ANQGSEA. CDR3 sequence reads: CSVLRPLAGGQLGFPDTQYF. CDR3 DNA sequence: TGCAGCGTCTTAAGACCGCTAGCGGGAGGGCAGTTAGGGTTTCCAGATACGCAGTATTTT.

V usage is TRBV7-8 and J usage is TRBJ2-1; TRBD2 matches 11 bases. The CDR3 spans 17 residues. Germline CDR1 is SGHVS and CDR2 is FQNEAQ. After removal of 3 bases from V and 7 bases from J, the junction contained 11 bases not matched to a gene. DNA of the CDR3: TGTGCCAGCAGCTTTGTTAGTAGCGGGAGGGCCTTAAATGAGCAGTTCTTC. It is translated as CASSFVSSGRALNEQFF.

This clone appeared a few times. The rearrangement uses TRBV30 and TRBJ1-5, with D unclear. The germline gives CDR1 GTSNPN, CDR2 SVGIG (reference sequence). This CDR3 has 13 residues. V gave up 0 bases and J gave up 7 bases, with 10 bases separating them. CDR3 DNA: TGTGCCTGGAGTGTGGGAGGATCCCAGCCCCAGCATTTT. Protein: CAWSVGGSQPQHF.

The CDR3 is CASRLLVSGELFF. DNA of the CDR3: TGTGCCAGCAGATTACTGGTTAGCGGGGAGCTGTTTTTT. The V call is TRBV7-9, the J call TRBJ2-2, with D unclear. The CDR3 has 13 amino acids. V gave up 6 bases and J gave up 7 bases, with 12 bases separating them. Germline assignment: CDR1 SEHNR and CDR2 FQNEAQ (reference sequence).

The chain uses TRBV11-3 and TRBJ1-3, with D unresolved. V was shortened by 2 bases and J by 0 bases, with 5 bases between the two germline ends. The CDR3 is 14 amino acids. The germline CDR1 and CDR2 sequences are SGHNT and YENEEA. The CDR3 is CASSLPSSGNTIYF. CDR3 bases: TGTGCCAGCAGCTTACCCTCCTCTGGAAACACCATATATTTT. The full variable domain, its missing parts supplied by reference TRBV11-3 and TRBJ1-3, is EAGVVQSPRYKIIEKKQPVAFWCNPISGHNTLYWYLQNLGQGPELLIRYENEEAVDDSQLPKDRFSAERLKGVDSTLKIQPAELGDSAVYLCASSLPSSGNTIYFGEGSWLTVV.

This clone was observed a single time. CDR3 protein: CASSEALAGATQETQYF. CDR3 nucleotide sequence: TGTGCCAGCAGTGAAGCCCTAGCGGGAGCCACCCAAGAGACCCAGTACTTC. This rearrangement joins TRBV2 to TRBJ2-5, with 10 bases identical to TRBD2. The junction had 5 bases not matched to a gene; V was cut back by 0 bases and J by 1 base. Germline loops: CDR1 SNHLY, CDR2 FYNNEI. This CDR3 has 17 residues.

The CDR3 DNA is TGTGCCAGCAGCACCAGACTGTACAATGAGCAGTTCTTC. This sequence encodes CASSTRLYNEQFF. The chain couples TRBV7-2 to TRBJ2-1; D gene uncertain. The CDR3 consists of 13 residues. Trimming left V 5 bases short and J 4 bases short, with 9 bases between. Germline lookup yields CDR1 SGHTA and CDR2 FQGNSA.

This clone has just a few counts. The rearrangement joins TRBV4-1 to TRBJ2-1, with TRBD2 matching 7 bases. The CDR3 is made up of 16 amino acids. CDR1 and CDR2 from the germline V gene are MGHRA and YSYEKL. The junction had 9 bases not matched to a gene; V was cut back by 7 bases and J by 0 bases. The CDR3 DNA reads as TGCGCCAGCAAAAGACTAGCCCCGTCCTCCTACAATGAGCAGTTCTTC. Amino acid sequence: CASKRLAPSSYNEQFF.

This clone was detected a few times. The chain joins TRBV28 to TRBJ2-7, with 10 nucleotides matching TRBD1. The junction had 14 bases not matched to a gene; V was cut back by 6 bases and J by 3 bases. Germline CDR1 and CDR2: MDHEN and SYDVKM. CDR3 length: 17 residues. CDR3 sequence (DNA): TGTGCCAGCAGCCGGGACAGGGGCCGGGACTACCTCTACGAGCAGTACTTC. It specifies CASSRDRGRDYLYEQYF.

CDR3 DNA: TGTGCCAGCAGCCAAGGAGAAGGCAGGGTAGGTGAGCAGTTCTTC. Amino acids: CASSQGEGRVGEQFF. The chain employs TRBV4-2 and TRBJ2-1, with a tentative D call TRBD1 (5 bases). Germline lookup yields CDR1 LGHNA and CDR2 YNFKEQ. The CDR3 spans 15 residues. V lost 1 base, J lost 9 bases, and 16 bases lay in between.

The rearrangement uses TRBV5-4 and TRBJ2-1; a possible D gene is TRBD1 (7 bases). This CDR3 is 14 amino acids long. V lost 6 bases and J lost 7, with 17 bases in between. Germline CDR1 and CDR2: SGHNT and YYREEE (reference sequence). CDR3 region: CASTTEGARNEQFF. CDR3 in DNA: TGTGCCAGCACCACGGAGGGGGCTCGGAATGAGCAGTTCTTC.

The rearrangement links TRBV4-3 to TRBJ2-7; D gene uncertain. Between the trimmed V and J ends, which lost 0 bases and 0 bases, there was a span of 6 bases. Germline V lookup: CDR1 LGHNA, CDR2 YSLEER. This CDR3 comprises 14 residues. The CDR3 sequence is CASSQDRSSYEQYF. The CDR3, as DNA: TGCGCCAGCAGCCAAGACCGGAGCTCCTACGAGCAGTACTTC.

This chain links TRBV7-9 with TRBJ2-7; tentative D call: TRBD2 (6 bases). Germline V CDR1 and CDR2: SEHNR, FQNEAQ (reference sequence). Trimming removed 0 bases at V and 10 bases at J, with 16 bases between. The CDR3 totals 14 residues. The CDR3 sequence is CASSLAEGRSPQYF. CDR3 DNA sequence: TGTGCCAGCAGCTTAGCGGAGGGCAGATCCCCCCAGTACTTC.

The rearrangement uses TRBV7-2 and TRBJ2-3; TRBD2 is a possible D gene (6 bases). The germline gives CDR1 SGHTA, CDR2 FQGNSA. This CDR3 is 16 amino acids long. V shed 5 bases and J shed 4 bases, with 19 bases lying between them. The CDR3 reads CASSRSGGSGADTQYF. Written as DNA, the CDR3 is TGTGCCAGCAGCAGAAGCGGAGGGTCGGGGGCAGATACGCAGTATTTT.

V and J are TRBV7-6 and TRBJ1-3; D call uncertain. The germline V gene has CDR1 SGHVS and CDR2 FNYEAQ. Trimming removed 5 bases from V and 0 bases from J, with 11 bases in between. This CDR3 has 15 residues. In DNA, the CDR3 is TGTGCCAGCAGCCTCCTCAGCGACTCTGGAAACACCATATATTTT. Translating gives CASSLLSDSGNTIYF.

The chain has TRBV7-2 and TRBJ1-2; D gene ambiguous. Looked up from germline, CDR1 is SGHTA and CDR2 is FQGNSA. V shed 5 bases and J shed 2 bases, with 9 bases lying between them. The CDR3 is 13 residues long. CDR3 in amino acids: CASSPTTNYGYTF. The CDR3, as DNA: TGTGCCAGCAGCCCCACCACAAACTATGGCTACACCTTC.

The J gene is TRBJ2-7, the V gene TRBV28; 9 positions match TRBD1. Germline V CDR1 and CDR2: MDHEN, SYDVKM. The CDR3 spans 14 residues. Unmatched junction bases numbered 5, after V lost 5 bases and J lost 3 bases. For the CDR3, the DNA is TGTGCCAGCAGTAAAACAGGGGGCAGCTACGAGCAGTACTTC. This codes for CASSKTGGSYEQYF.

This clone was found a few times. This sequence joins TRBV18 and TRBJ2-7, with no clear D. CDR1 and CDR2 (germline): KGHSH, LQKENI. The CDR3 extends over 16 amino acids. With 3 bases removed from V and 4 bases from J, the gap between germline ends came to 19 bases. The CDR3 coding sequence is TGTGCCAGCTCACCCCTCGGCCAGGCTTCCGCTTACGAGCAGTACTTC. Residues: CASSPLGQASAYEQYF. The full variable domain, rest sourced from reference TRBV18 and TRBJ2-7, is NAGVMQNPRHLVRRRGQEARLRCSPMKGHSHVYWYRQLPEEGLKFMVYLQKENIIDESGMPKERFSAEFPKEGPSILRIQQVVRGDSAAYFCASSPLGQASAYEQYFGPGTRLTVT.

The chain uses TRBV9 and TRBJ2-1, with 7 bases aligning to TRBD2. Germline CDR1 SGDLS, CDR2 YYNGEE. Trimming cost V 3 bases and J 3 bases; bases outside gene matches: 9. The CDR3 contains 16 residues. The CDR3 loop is CASSALSLADYNEQFF. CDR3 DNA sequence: TGTGCCAGCAGCGCCCTTTCGCTAGCGGACTACAATGAGCAGTTCTTC.

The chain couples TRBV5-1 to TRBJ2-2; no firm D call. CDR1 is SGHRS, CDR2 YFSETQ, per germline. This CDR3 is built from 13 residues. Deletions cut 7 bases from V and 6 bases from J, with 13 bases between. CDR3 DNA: TGCGCCAGCGCCGAAGACACAGCCGGGGAGCTGTTTTTT. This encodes CASAEDTAGELFF. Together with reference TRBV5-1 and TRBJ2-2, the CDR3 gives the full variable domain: KAGVTQTPRYLIKTRGQQVTLSCSPISGHRSVSWYQQTPGQGLQFLFEYFSETQRNKGNFPGRFSGRQFSNSRSEMNVSTLELGDSALYLCASAEDTAGELFFGEGSRLTVL.

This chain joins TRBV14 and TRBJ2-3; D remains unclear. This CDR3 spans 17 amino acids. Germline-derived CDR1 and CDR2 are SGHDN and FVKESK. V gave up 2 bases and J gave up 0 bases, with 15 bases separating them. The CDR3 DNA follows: TGTGCCAGCAGCCAATCCCGACTGTTCATCAGCACAGATACGCAGTATTTT. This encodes CASSQSRLFISTDTQYF.

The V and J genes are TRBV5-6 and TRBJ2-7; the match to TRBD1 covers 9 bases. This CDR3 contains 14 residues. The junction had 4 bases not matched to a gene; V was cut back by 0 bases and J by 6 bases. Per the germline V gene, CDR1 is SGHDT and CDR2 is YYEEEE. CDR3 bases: TGTGCCAGCAGCTTGGACAGGGGGCTAGGCGAGCAGTACTTC. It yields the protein CASSLDRGLGEQYF.

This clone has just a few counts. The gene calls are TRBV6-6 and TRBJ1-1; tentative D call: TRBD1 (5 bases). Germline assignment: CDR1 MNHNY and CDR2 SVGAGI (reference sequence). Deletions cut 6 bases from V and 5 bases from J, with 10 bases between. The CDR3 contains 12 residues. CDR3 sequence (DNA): TGTGCCAGCAGGGATACAGGTACTGAAGCTTTCTTT. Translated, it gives CASRDTGTEAFF.